This record concerns one TCR beta chain sequence. Its antigen remains unknown. V was pared by 3 bases and J by 11 bases, with 15 bases between. This CDR3 comprises 12 residues. Germline values: CDR1 SQVTM, CDR2 ANQGSEA. This sample was included in a study of identical twins. Whole-study results and caveats: Models underestimated how often monozygotic twins shared out-of-frame TCR alpha.

One entry per CDR3 protein, called by TCRdb with MiXCR from the 5' RACE reads. Of 450,000 to 650,000 distinct CDR3 sequences in the sample, around a tenth were seen once. A further study also used this sample, focusing on yellow fever vaccine responses in identical twins.

This chain connects TRBV29-1 to TRBJ2-3; D is perhaps TRBD2 (5 bases). This TCR derives from a woman between 18 and 29 years old in good health. The sequencing input was PBMCs. CDR3 sequence reads: CSVDGGRGLQYF. CDR3 DNA sequence: TGCAGCGTTGATGGTGGGCGTGGACTGCAGTATTTT.